What follows are 24 T cell receptor beta chains derived from one specimen sequenced in a study of T cell responses to AZD1222 COVID-19 vaccine. Sequencing used immunoSEQ multiplex PCR; TCRdb keeps in-frame clones, though not all of them. The sample gives about 110,000 clones, roughly 86% of which show up once; roughly 3% is in the top ten. The sample was peripheral blood, taken on day 0 of AZD1222 vaccination. The receptors derive from an adult in good health.

In its sample, this clone was seen once. The CDR3 loop reads CASREGTGFTNEQFF. The DNA for the CDR3 is TGTGCCAGCAGGGAAGGGACAGGGTTTACAAATGAGCAGTTCTTC. This sequence joins TRBV28 and TRBJ2-1, with 9 bases matching TRBD1. CDR1 and CDR2 (germline): MDHEN, SYDVKM. V was pared by 6 bases and J by 7 bases, with 10 bases of the junction left unmatched. CDR3 length: 15 residues.

The genes are TRBV28 and TRBJ1-5, with a tentative D call TRBD1 (6 bases). The germline V and J ends were trimmed by 7 bases and 6 bases, with 22 bases remaining between them. The germline gives CDR1 MDHEN, CDR2 SYDVKM. This CDR3 has 16 amino acids. The CDR3 DNA reads as TGTGCCAGCATTAGGTCTTGGAACAGGGATAGTCAGCCCCAGCATTTT. It translates to CASIRSWNRDSQPQHF.

This chain links TRBV14 with TRBJ1-4; 7 nucleotides align to TRBD1. The germline gives CDR1 SGHDN, CDR2 FVKESK. This CDR3 has 12 amino acids. V lost 4 bases, J lost 8 bases, and 1 base stayed unmatched. The CDR3 DNA reads TGTGCCAGCAGCCCACAGGGGGAAAAACTGTTTTTT. Translated: CASSPQGEKLFF.

The DNA for the CDR3 is TGTGCCAGCAGCTCCCGGGGGTGGGACAGGGCCTACGAGCAGTACTTC. Translation gives CASSSRGWDRAYEQYF. The genes are TRBV11-2 and TRBJ2-7; TRBD1 aligns across 9 bases. Germline V gene lookup returns CDR1 SGHAT and CDR2 FQNNGV. There are 16 residues in the CDR3. The V gene end was trimmed by 4 bases and the J gene end by 2 bases; junction bases not matched to a gene: 9.

The rearrangement uses TRBV4-2 and TRBJ2-1, with D unresolved. The CDR3 contains 14 residues. With 1 base removed from V and 14 bases from J, the gap between germline ends came to 18 bases. Germline values: CDR1 LGHNA, CDR2 YNFKEQ. Here the CDR3 reads CASSQGTTPSPKFF. CDR3 nucleotide sequence: TGTGCCAGCAGCCAAGGAACCACCCCCAGCCCCAAGTTCTTC.

This clone came up once. Other nucleotide sequences from this sample produce the same CDR3. This rearrangement joins TRBV11-3 to TRBJ2-1; D gene ambiguous. The CDR3 extends over 14 amino acids. Germline assignment: CDR1 SGHNT and CDR2 YENEEA. V was clipped by 4 bases and J by 0 bases, with 7 bases between them. The CDR3 protein is CASSSGGSYNEQFF. The CDR3 coding sequence is TGTGCCAGCAGCTCCGGCGGCTCCTACAATGAGCAGTTCTTC.

V and J are TRBV27 and TRBJ1-2, with TRBD1 as a possible D gene (5 bases). The germline gives CDR1 MNHEY, CDR2 SMNVEV (reference sequence). V shed 0 bases and J shed 5 bases, with 22 bases lying between them. The CDR3 sequence is 18 residues long. CDR3 in amino acids: CASSLSRGDWGLGYGYTF. DNA of the CDR3: TGTGCCAGCAGTTTATCGCGGGGGGATTGGGGCCTAGGGTATGGCTACACCTTC.

This clone was seen only a few times. This chain uses TRBV5-1 with TRBJ2-1; D is undetermined. This CDR3 region has 15 residues. The V and J ends lost 0 bases and 8 bases respectively, with 15 bases between them. The germline CDR1 and CDR2 sequences are SGHRS and YFSETQ. The CDR3 here is CASSLGAPGGDEQFF. The CDR3 bases are TGCGCCAGCAGCTTGGGGGCCCCCGGCGGAGATGAGCAGTTCTTC.

This clone was counted only a few times. The CDR3 region is CASSHPDRAEWGYGYTF. CDR3 sequence (DNA): TGTGCCAGCAGTCACCCCGACAGGGCCGAGTGGGGCTATGGCTACACCTTC. The chain is built from TRBV6-6 and TRBJ1-2; TRBD1 agrees at 7 bases. The ends lost 5 bases at V and 4 bases at J; junction bases unmatched: 16. The CDR3 sequence is 17 residues long. Germline CDR1 MNHNY, CDR2 SVGAGI (reference sequence).

The chain links TRBV6-5 to TRBJ1-2, with D unclear. This CDR3 contains 14 residues. The germline V and J ends were trimmed by 6 bases and 4 bases, with 15 bases remaining between them. CDR1 MNHEY and CDR2 SVGAGI come from the germline V gene. For the CDR3, the DNA is TGTGCCAGCAGGGCCTCCGGCACATCCTATGGCTACACCTTC. Translation: CASRASGTSYGYTF.

This clone was seen just once. The chain combines TRBV3-1 (or the pseudogene TRBV3-2) with TRBJ2-3; D is unresolved. Trimming pared 0 bases from V and 0 bases from J, leaving 4 bases between. The CDR3 totals 14 residues. Germline V lookup: CDR1 LGHDT, CDR2 YNNKEL (reference sequence). The CDR3 sequence is CASSQDWSTDTQYF. The CDR3 DNA follows: TGTGCCAGCAGCCAAGACTGGAGCACAGATACGCAGTATTTT.

V gene TRBV5-5 combines with J gene TRBJ2-5; TRBD2 agrees at 11 bases. The germline V gene encodes CDR1 SGHKS and CDR2 YYEKEE (reference sequence). The trim removed 3 bases at V and 3 bases at J, leaving 13 bases unmatched. The CDR3 has 18 residues. The CDR3 spells CASSSLLSSGGTKETQYF. The CDR3 region has the DNA TGTGCCAGCAGCTCGCTCCTATCTAGCGGGGGGACGAAAGAGACCCAGTACTTC.

The chain uses TRBV9 and TRBJ1-3, with a weak D call TRBD1 (5 bases). V was cut by 4 bases and J by 8 bases, with 16 bases left in between. Per the germline V gene, CDR1 is SGDLS and CDR2 is YYNGEE. The CDR3 sequence is 14 residues long. The chain's CDR3 is CASSPGQGSDTIYF. The DNA for the CDR3 is TGTGCCAGCAGCCCCGGGCAGGGATCAGACACCATATATTTT. Filled out from reference TRBV9 and TRBJ1-3, the complete variable domain reads DSGVTQTPKHLITATGQRVTLRCSPRSGDLSVYWYQQSLDQGLQFLIQYYNGEERAKGNILERFSAQQFPDLHSELNLSSLELGDSALYFCASSPGQGSDTIYFGEGSWLTVV.

V usage is TRBV5-1 and J usage is TRBJ2-2, with 11 bases aligning to TRBD1. Germline assignment: CDR1 SGHRS and CDR2 YFSETQ. This CDR3 region has 18 residues. The junction had 6 bases not matched to a gene; V was cut back by 1 base and J by 1 base. CDR3 nucleotide sequence: TGCGCCAGCAGCTTGCGGCGGACAGGGGGCTTGAACACCGGGGAGCTGTTTTTT. As protein: CASSLRRTGGLNTGELFF.

This clone appeared a single time. The chain combines TRBV5-8 with TRBJ2-3, with TRBD2 matching over 7 bases. CDR1 is SGHTS and CDR2 is YDEGEE in the germline V gene. The length of the CDR3 is 16 residues. V shed 2 bases, J shed 2 bases, and the junction held 8 bases outside the gene matches. The CDR3, as DNA: TGTGCCAGCAGCTTAAGTGGCGGGGGAGCCACAGATACGCAGTATTTT. It yields the protein CASSLSGGGATDTQYF.

The chain uses TRBV4-1 and TRBJ1-1, with 7 bases aligning to TRBD1. The CDR3 contains 15 residues. The J segment lost 6 bases and the V segment lost 4 bases, leaving 11 bases of the junction unmatched. Germline CDR1 reads MGHRA; CDR2 reads YSYEKL. The CDR3 DNA follows: TGCGCCAGCAGCCTCAACCACAGGGGTCCCGCTGAAGCTTTCTTT. Translated, it gives CASSLNHRGPAEAFF.

This rearrangement joins TRBV10-3 to TRBJ1-6, with D perhaps TRBD1 (6 bases). The CDR3 is 13 residues long. V was trimmed by 10 bases and J by 5 bases, leaving 12 bases between them. The germline gives CDR1 ENHRY, CDR2 SYGVKD. Here the CDR3 reads CATTGQDNSPLHF. The CDR3 DNA is TGTGCCACCACAGGGCAGGATAATTCACCCCTCCACTTT.

The chain carries TRBV6-5 and TRBJ2-7; 7 bases are a match to TRBD2. The CDR3 runs 15 residues. J was trimmed by 3 bases and V by 0 bases; bases with no gene match: 5. In germline, CDR1 is MNHEY, CDR2 SVGAGI. The CDR3 nucleotides are TGTGCCAGCAGTTACTCGGCTAGCGGACTCTACGAGCAGTACTTC. Translating it yields CASSYSASGLYEQYF.

Only a few counts were recorded for this clone. This rearrangement joins TRBV5-1 to TRBJ2-1; TRBD1 is a possible D gene (5 bases). Trimming removed 7 bases at V and 1 base at J, with 18 bases between. The CDR3 has 16 amino acids. The germline V gene encodes CDR1 SGHRS and CDR2 YFSETQ. In DNA form, the CDR3 reads TGCGCCAGCCGCGAACAGGCCGGCCGGTCCTACAATGAGCAGTTCTTC. It codes for CASREQAGRSYNEQFF.

In DNA form, the CDR3 reads TGTGCCAGCAGTGATTCGGGCACAGATACGCAGTATTTT. Translated, it gives CASSDSGTDTQYF. The chain joins TRBV2 to TRBJ2-3; unclear D gene. The CDR3 runs 13 residues. Germline V gives CDR1 SNHLY, CDR2 FYNNEI. V was trimmed by 3 bases and J by 1 base, leaving 5 bases between them.

This clone showed up just once. The V and J genes are TRBV7-8 and TRBJ1-6; 7 bases match TRBD1. This CDR3 is 15 amino acids long. Germline lookup yields CDR1 SGHVS and CDR2 FQNEAQ. V lost 5 bases, J lost 10 bases, and 11 bases stayed unmatched. The CDR3 nucleotides read TGTGCCAGCAGCCCGTCAGGAGGGGGCCTATCACCCCTCCACTTT. This translates into CASSPSGGGLSPLHF.

The J gene is TRBJ2-1, the V gene TRBV9, with a tentative D call TRBD1 (6 bases). V lost 0 bases and J 4 bases, leaving 11 bases between the germline ends. In germline, CDR1 is SGDLS, CDR2 YYNGEE. This CDR3 has 15 residues. Here the CDR3 reads CASSVVMGAYNEQFF. The CDR3 DNA reads as TGTGCCAGCAGCGTAGTAATGGGGGCGTACAATGAGCAGTTCTTC.

The V gene is TRBV6-5, the J gene TRBJ2-7, with D unclear. Trimming removed 5 bases from V and 0 bases from J, with 8 bases in between. CDR1 is MNHEY and CDR2 is SVGAGI in the germline V gene. CDR3 length equals 13 residues. CDR3 nucleotide sequence: TGTGCCAGCAGTCCTTATCCCTCCTACGAGCAGTACTTC. It encodes CASSPYPSYEQYF.

The CDR3 here is CASSDRGTSNQPQHF. CDR3 nucleotides: TGTGCCAGCAGTGACAGGGGAACTAGCAATCAGCCCCAGCATTTT. V and J are TRBV7-2 and TRBJ1-5; 8 nucleotides agree with TRBD1. The germline CDR1 and CDR2 sequences are SGHTA and FQGNSA. The CDR3 spans 15 residues. The junction had 4 bases not matched to a gene; V was cut back by 6 bases and J by 0 bases.